This TCR beta chain derives from a study of blood T cell repertoires in COVID-19 (dated by TCRdb to about 2020). General notes on the study: Samples from collaborators originated in the United States, Italy and Spain and spanned both the acute and convalescent phases of COVID-19. Nearly every sample came with metadata listing a de-identified subject ID, COVID-19 status, age in years and sex. The dataset comprised deeply sampled blood TCRbeta repertoires from subjects exposed to, actively infected with, or recovered from COVID-19. The repertoires were released in a freely available public database intended as a resource for research on the immune response to SARS-CoV-2. Samples came from the ongoing ImmuneRACE study (first 160 participants) plus 1,254 subjects from 6 global collaborators. Where available, HLA class I and class II types were obtained from metadata supplied by the sample provider rather than from assay-based typing. The material from the prospective study consisted of cDNA or gDNA derived from T cells, B-cell-depleted T cells, or PBMCs. On the study overall, not on this receptor specifically: The quantity of clinical and demographic metadata differed by source and by participant and was supplied without curation.

As for this clone: The antigen it binds to is not known. Within one base of it there is no much larger clone, and no base qualities were kept.

Participants in the prospective study were aged roughly 18 to 100 years, lived in under 30 United States geographic areas, and enrolled through a virtual design. Cohort assignment in the prospective study relied on participant-reported clinical history from a screening survey and a study questionnaire. Recovered participants in ImmuneRACE Cohort 3 were defined by two consecutive negative NP/OP PCR tests, clearance by a healthcare professional, or resolution of symptoms. Mobile phlebotomists in the prospective study collected whole blood, serum and a nasopharyngeal or oropharyngeal swab from every participant. Additional blood draws and questionnaires over a roughly two-month period could optionally be provided by prospective study participants. Before DNA extraction, blood samples from the prospective study were shipped at room temperature or frozen. TCRbeta CDR3 regions were amplified from genomic DNA by means of the immunoSEQ Assay, a bias-controlled multiplex PCR. From the authors' description of their analysis: Within the assay, amplification of reference gene primers was used to estimate how many nucleated cells each sample contained. To quantify the absolute abundance of each unique TCRbeta CDR3 rearrangement, sequence reads were collapsed and filtered. For each sample, productive Simpson clonality was calculated by taking the square root of Simpson's diversity index across productive rearrangements. The clones in this table, taken by TCRdb from immuneACCESS, are in-frame only. Not every clone is retained; where verified, under half of the shortfall comes from an unresolved V gene, and the cause of the rest is unknown. The DNA was the basis for D and trimming; V, J and clone size are from that table. In all, the sample holds more than 200,000 clones, and about 89% of those were seen once. Over 1.5% of the sample is taken by the ten largest.

Relative to germline, V is missing 2 bases and J is missing 1 base, with 10 bases of the junction outside any gene match. CDR3 length: 17 amino acids, cysteine to phenylalanine. Solely the CDR3 DNA is kept, with 51 bases framed from the first base. The germline V gene sets CDR1 to ENHRY and CDR2 to SYGVKD. The specimen was PBMCs or T cells enriched from blood (not recorded which). Recombination joined TRBV10-3 with TRBJ1-2, and 7 junctional nucleotides match TRBD1. The TCR was taken from a woman aged 18-30 years who had recovered from COVID-19. The sequenced DNA is TGTGCCATCAGTGAGAGGGGGCAGTCTTCGAATAACTATGGCTACACCTTC. This codes for CAISERGQSSNNYGYTF.